Listed below are T cell receptor beta chains from one sample, sequenced in a study of T cells in Graves' hyperthyroidism and ophthalmopathy. TCRdb passed the multiplex PCR reads through MiXCR, listing each CDR3 protein once. The repertoire holds about 600,000 distinct CDR3 sequences, around 16% seen once, with roughly 3% in the top ten. Source material: blood. The receptors were gathered from a woman between 40 and 50 years old with Graves' ophthalmopathy. Each CDR3 is given with its conserved first and last residue. Fields, in order: J gene, V gene, CDR3 protein.

TRBJ2-7	TRBV5-6	CASSLDPGARYEQYF
TRBJ1-1	TRBV12-3/TRBV12-4	CASSLSYRGRRAEAFF
TRBJ1-2	TRBV27	CASSLRGGSDRAYYGYTF
TRBJ1-4	TRBV7-8	CASSLGGAKEKLFF
TRBJ1-5	TRBV2	CASSEGEGYQPQHF
TRBJ2-2	TRBV12-3/TRBV12-4	CASSRWGGPGELFF
TRBJ2-7	TRBV5-5	CASSYLSSYEQYF
TRBJ2-7	TRBV20-1	CSARVGGLAGVQIYEQYF
TRBJ1-1	TRBV6-1	CASTNGPTEAFF
TRBJ2-1	TRBV5-1	CASSLVLAGEQFF
TRBJ2-1	TRBV20-1	CSAPRDRGPYNEQFF
TRBJ2-2	TRBV3-1	CASSQSVNTGELFF
TRBJ2-2	TRBV3-1	CASIGQADTGELFF
TRBJ1-2	TRBV7-9	CASSTQWVYGYTF
TRBJ2-1	TRBV3-1	CASSQGAGGNNEQFF
TRBJ2-3	TRBV28	CASSSGLAGPTDTQYF
TRBJ2-7	TRBV7-2	CASSLVGLASYEQYF
TRBJ2-5	TRBV4-1	CASSQVGGGVETQYF
TRBJ2-5	TRBV29-1	CSVIYFQGNQETQYF
TRBJ2-1	TRBV25-1	CASSEPGGPYNEQFF
TRBJ2-3	TRBV20-1	CSATGVGLAGELTDTQYF
TRBJ2-2	TRBV10-1	CASSDRVAAAGELFF
TRBJ1-1	TRBV10-1	CASSAGGHTEAFF
TRBJ2-1	TRBV27	CASSLPGGRQFF
TRBJ1-1	TRBV28	CASSLRRYHTEAFF
TRBJ1-5	TRBV2	CASSASNQPQHF
TRBJ2-3	TRBV14	CASSPHLEGGTQYF
TRBJ2-1	TRBV28	CASSLSLLRTSDYNEQFF
TRBJ2-1	TRBV2	CASNFDSQSLYNEQFF
TRBJ2-1	TRBV12-3/TRBV12-4	CASSSIAGVVQFF
TRBJ1-2	TRBV6-1	CASSTGFKSGYGYTF
TRBJ1-3	TRBV2	CASSASGAGNTIYF
TRBJ2-7	TRBV2	CASSESRGQNEQYF
TRBJ1-1	TRBV10-3	CAISEGTSNTEAFF
TRBJ1-6	TRBV6-1	CASTVGGSPLHF
TRBJ2-3	TRBV20-1	CSALDWDPTDTQYF
TRBJ2-2	TRBV13	CASSGSGGAGAGELFF
TRBJ1-1	TRBV12-5	CASGYFGTVGLNTEAFF
TRBJ1-1	TRBV3-1	CASSQGAGKRTMNTEAFF
TRBJ2-7	TRBV20-1	CSANPDLDYEQYF
TRBJ2-7	TRBV29-1	CSVLPDRGGEQYF
TRBJ2-7	TRBV6-2/TRBV6-3	CASRKGQGASYEQYF
NA	TRBV11-2	CASSLGQGGYEQFF
TRBJ2-5	TRBV2	CASSQATGTTAWTQYF
TRBJ1-5	TRBV2	CASRGNRGGWNQPQHF
TRBJ2-2	TRBV4-1	CASGSATNTGELFF
TRBJ2-7	TRBV20-1	CSARATGSEQYF
TRBJ2-3	TRBV7-2	CASSDRDRIPLTDTQYF
TRBJ2-3	TRBV2	CASSEAQGKDTQYF